This T cell receptor (beta chain) is drawn from a study of glioma-infiltrating T cells after dendritic cell vaccination. Study at large: Patients had newly diagnosed or recurrent glioblastoma and received dendritic cell vaccines.

Findings and caveats of the study: The cohort had few patients with full blood and tumor sets.

Described time point: after dendritic cell vaccination, including at tumor progression/relapse. As for this clone: Antigen specificity is unknown.

The primer mix had 60 V beta and 13 J beta primers. Repertoires were generated with immunoSEQ multiplex PCR, while TCRdb's copy carries only in-frame clones and drops some. Of about 87,000 clones listed, about four fifths are singletons. Specimen: blood, collected after dendritic cell vaccination. The sequence came from a human donor with glioblastoma.

CDR3 coding DNA: TGTGCCAGCGGGTCGGCAGGGTCCGAGCAGTACTTC. It specifies CASGSAGSEQYF. The chain is built from TRBV9 and TRBJ2-7; D might be TRBD1 (5 bases). The ends were cut back, 7 bases at V and 6 bases at J, with 14 bases in the middle. The CDR3 contains 12 residues. Germline V gives CDR1 SGDLS, CDR2 YYNGEE.